One sample yielded the 19 T cell receptor beta chains listed below, sequenced in a study of T cell repertoires in cytomegalovirus infection. From the reads, TCRdb called clonotypes with MiXCR, one entry per CDR3 protein. The sample has some 600,000 distinct CDR3 sequences, 24% seen once; the top ten hold less than 10%. The specimen sequenced was CD8+ T cells from PBMCs. These receptors came from a human donor in good health (CMV status not recorded). Some clones in this sample may be carry-over from other donors' samples.

The V and J genes are TRBV7-9 and TRBJ2-7; 10 bases fit TRBD1. V trimming: 4 bases; J trimming: 6 bases; junction bases outside the gene matches: 3. Germline assignment: CDR1 SEHNR and CDR2 FQNEAQ (reference sequence). The CDR3 contains 13 residues. Written as DNA, the CDR3 is TGTGCCAGCAGCTCCGGGACAGGGGCCGAGCAGTACGTC. Residues: CASSSGTGAEQYV.

As to this clonotype: A much larger clone differs by one base, so this may be a read error. The genes are TRBV5-5 and TRBJ2-1; TRBD1 matches 8 bases. Per germline, CDR1 SGHKS and CDR2 YYEKEE (reference sequence). CDR3 length equals 15 residues. The CDR3: CVSSAPGTGYNEQFF. The CDR3 coding sequence is TGTGTCAGCAGCGCCCCCGGGACAGGATACAATGAGCAGTTCTTC.

The chain recombines TRBV6-2 or TRBV6-3 with TRBJ2-3; D perhaps matches TRBD1 (5 bases). The CDR3 covers 16 residues. Trimming left V 0 bases short and J 2 bases short, with 12 bases between. CDR1 and CDR2 from the germline V gene are MNHEY and SVGEGT. The CDR3 is CASSYSYQGLTDTQYF. The CDR3 DNA reads TGTGCCAGCAGTTACTCGTATCAGGGTCTCACAGATACGCAGTATTTT.

This clonotype came up once. The chain links TRBV29-1 to TRBJ1-4; 9 bases align to TRBD1. The germline gives CDR1 SQVTM, CDR2 ANQGSEA. Trimming at V came to 1 base and at J to 7 bases, leaving 4 bases not matched to a gene. The CDR3 is made up of 14 amino acids. CDR3 residues: CSVEGTGGGEKLFF. CDR3 nucleotides: TGCAGCGTTGAAGGTACAGGGGGCGGTGAAAAACTGTTTTTT.

Details on this clonotype: This may be a read error: a much more frequent sequence differs by one nucleotide. This chain connects TRBV7-6 to TRBJ2-4; 9 bases are shared with TRBD1. The CDR3 is 18 amino acids. Germline CDR1 reads SGHVS; CDR2 reads FNYEAQ. CDR3 protein: CVSSLEWTGQGRKNIQYF. CDR3 coding DNA: TGTGTCAGCAGCTTAGAATGGACGGGACAGGGTAGGAAAAACATTCAGTACTTC.

The chain couples TRBV6-6 to TRBJ2-7; unclear D gene. The CDR3 has 12 residues. CDR1 MNHNY and CDR2 SVGAGI come from the germline V gene (reference sequence). V shed 6 bases and J shed 6 bases, with 12 bases lying between them. The CDR3 here is CASSARFSEQYV. The CDR3 DNA is TGTGCCAGCAGCGCGCGGTTCAGCGAGCAGTACGTC.

This clonotype was recorded a few times. The J gene is TRBJ1-5, the V gene TRBV20-1; D is uncertain. The germline V gene encodes CDR1 DFQATT and CDR2 SNEGSKA (reference sequence). CDR3 length: 12 residues. V gave up 2 bases and J gave up 7 bases, with 9 bases separating them. CDR3 coding DNA: TGCAGTGCTAGACGGGAGAGCCAGCCCCAGCATTTT. Protein product: CSARRESQPQHF.

On this clonotype itself: The missing conserved phenylalanine or tryptophan at the end of this CDR3 makes a read error likely. The rearrangement uses TRBV29-1 and TRBJ1-1, with D perhaps TRBD1 (5 bases). Germline V gives CDR1 SQVTM, CDR2 ANQGSEA. The ends were cut back, 6 bases at V and 1 base at J, with 21 bases in the middle. This CDR3 contains 16 residues. DNA of the CDR3: TGCAGCGTCCTTGGGGGGTTACACCGCCAGAACACTGAAGCTTTCTCT. Translating gives CSVLGGLHRQNTEAFS.

Concerning this clonotype itself: One end of the junction is discordant with germline, which a read error may explain. The gene calls are TRBV12-3 or TRBV12-4 and TRBJ1-2; D not certain. The CDR3 spans 13 residues. The DNA for the CDR3 is TGTGCCAGCAGTTTAAACAGAAACTATGGCTACATCTTC. As protein: CASSLNRNYGYIF.

V is TRBV19 and J is TRBJ2-7; D may be TRBD1 or TRBD2 (5 bases each). Germline V lookup: CDR1 LNHDA, CDR2 SQIVND (reference sequence). The V end was cut by 7 bases, the J end by 2 bases, with 18 bases between. The CDR3 loop spans 15 amino acids. The CDR3 DNA sequence: TGTGCCAGTATTATTGGGGCCGCCGGGACCTACGAGCAGTACTTC. It encodes CASIIGAAGTYEQYF.

The table lists this clonotype with a few counts. The chain uses TRBV14 and TRBJ1-2; TRBD1 matches at 7 bases. The germline CDR1 and CDR2 sequences are SGHDN and FVKESK. The CDR3 is 15 amino acids. The J segment lost 7 bases and the V segment lost 3 bases, leaving 11 bases of the junction unmatched. The CDR3 DNA is TGTGCCAGCAGCCAGGCGACAGGGCCCATACTTGGCTACACCTTC. Translation gives CASSQATGPILGYTF. Full variable domain (outside the CDR3, taken from reference TRBV14 and TRBJ1-2): EAGVTQFPSHSVIEKGQTVTLRCDPISGHDNLYWYRRVMGKEIKFLLHFVKESKQDESGMPNNRFLAERTGGTYSTLKVQPAELEDSGVYFCASSQATGPILGYTFGSGTRLTVV.

V gene TRBV12-3 or TRBV12-4 combines with J gene TRBJ2-5; 8 nucleotides align to TRBD2. The CDR3 has 18 amino acids. V trimming: 3 bases; J trimming: 5 bases; junction bases outside the gene matches: 17. CDR3 DNA: TGTGCCAGCAGTTTCAGCGGGCTAGCGGGCCGTCAAGGGGAGACCCAGTACTTC. Its translation is CASSFSGLAGRQGETQYF.

This clonotype has a handful of counts. The chain employs TRBV4-3 and TRBJ1-4; D is unresolved. The CDR3 contains 16 residues. CDR1 is LGHNA and CDR2 is YSLEER in the germline V gene. The V end was cut by 0 bases, the J end by 0 bases, with 8 bases between. The CDR3 protein is CASSQDWGATNEKLFF. The CDR3 bases are TGCGCCAGCAGCCAAGATTGGGGAGCAACTAATGAAAAACTGTTTTTT.

The chain links TRBV20-1 to TRBJ2-7; D gene ambiguous. Germline loops: CDR1 DFQATT, CDR2 SNEGSKA (reference sequence). V was pared by 2 bases and J by 4 bases, with 15 bases between. CDR3 length: 14 amino acids. For the CDR3, the DNA is TGCAGTGCTAGAACGTTACCAGCTTTGTACGAGCAGTACTTC. Amino acid sequence: CSARTLPALYEQYF.

This clonotype was counted at least ten times. The junction shows a germline mismatch at one end, possibly a read error. This chain joins TRBV7-7 and TRBJ2-5, with a possible D match to TRBD1 (5 bases). The CDR3 runs 13 residues. Germline V CDR1 and CDR2: SSHAT, FNYEAQ (reference sequence). The CDR3 DNA follows: TGTGCTAGCAGTTGGCAGGGTGCCGAGACCCAGTACTTC. Translating it yields CASSWQGAETQYF. Full variable domain (remainder filled in from reference TRBV7-7 and TRBJ2-5): GAGVSQSPRYKVTKRGQDVTLRCDPISSHATLYWYQQALGQGPEFLTYFNYEAQPDKSGLPSDRFSAERPEGSISTLTIQRTEQRDSAMYRCASSWQGAETQYFGPGTRLLVL.

This sequence joins TRBV6-2 or TRBV6-3 and TRBJ2-7; D unresolved. Germline V lookup: CDR1 MNHEY, CDR2 SVGEGT. This CDR3 region has 13 residues. V was cut by 2 bases and J by 3 bases, with 8 bases left in between. CDR3 protein: CASSYGEGYEQYF. The CDR3 nucleotides are TGTGCCAGCAGTTACGGGGAAGGCTACGAGCAGTACTTC.

This chain uses TRBV7-6 with TRBJ2-3; D might be TRBD2 (6 bases). The germline gives CDR1 SGHVS, CDR2 FNYEAQ. V lost 4 bases, J lost 0 bases, and 11 bases lay in between. The CDR3 extends over 15 amino acids. CDR3 DNA: TGTGCCAGCAGCTCCATCAGCGGGAGCACAGATACGCAGTATTTT. Its protein is CASSSISGSTDTQYF.

This clonotype has a single count. This rearrangement joins TRBV7-6 to TRBJ2-3; 8 bases agree with TRBD2. The CDR3 has 17 residues. Trimming cost V 5 bases and J 5 bases; bases outside gene matches: 15. CDR1 is SGHVS and CDR2 is FNYEAQ in the germline V gene. In nucleotides, the CDR3 is TGTGCCAGCAGCCCCAAGGGGTCGGGGGGGCCCCTAGATACGCAGTATTTT. Its protein is CASSPKGSGGPLDTQYF.

This clonotype was recorded a few times. The chain employs TRBV2 and TRBJ2-3, with D hard to call. The germline V gene encodes CDR1 SNHLY and CDR2 FYNNEI. Trimming took 7 bases from V and 0 from J, leaving 11 bases between them. The CDR3 loop spans 14 amino acids. The CDR3 DNA follows: TGTGCCAGCATCTACCAATCGAGCACAGATACGCAGTATTTT. Residues: CASIYQSSTDTQYF.